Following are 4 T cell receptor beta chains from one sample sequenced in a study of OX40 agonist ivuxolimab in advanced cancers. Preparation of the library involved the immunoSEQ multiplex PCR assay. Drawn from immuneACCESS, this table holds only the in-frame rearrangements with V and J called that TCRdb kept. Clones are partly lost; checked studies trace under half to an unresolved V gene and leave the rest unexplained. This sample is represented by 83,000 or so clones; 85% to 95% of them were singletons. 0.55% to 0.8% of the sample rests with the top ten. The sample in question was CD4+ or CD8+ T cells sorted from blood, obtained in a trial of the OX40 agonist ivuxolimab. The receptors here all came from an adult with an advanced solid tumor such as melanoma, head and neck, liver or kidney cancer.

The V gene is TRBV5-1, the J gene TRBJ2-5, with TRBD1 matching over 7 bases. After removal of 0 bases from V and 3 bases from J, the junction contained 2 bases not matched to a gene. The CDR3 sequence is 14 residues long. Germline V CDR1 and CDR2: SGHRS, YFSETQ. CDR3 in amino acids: CASSLGGTEETQYF. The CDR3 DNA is TGCGCCAGCAGCTTGGGTGGGACAGAAGAGACCCAGTACTTC.

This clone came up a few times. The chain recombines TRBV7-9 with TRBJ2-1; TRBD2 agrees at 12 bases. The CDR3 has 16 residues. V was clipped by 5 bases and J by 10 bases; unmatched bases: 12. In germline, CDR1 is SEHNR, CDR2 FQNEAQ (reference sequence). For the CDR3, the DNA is TGTGCCAGCAGCCCGAGACTAGCGGGGGCCGGGGGGGAGCAGTTCTTC. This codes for CASSPRLAGAGGEQFF. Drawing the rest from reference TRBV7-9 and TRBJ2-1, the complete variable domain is DTGVSQNPRHKITKRGQNVTFRCDPISEHNRLYWYRQTLGQGPEFLTYFQNEAQLEKSRLLSDRFSAERPKGSFSTLEIQRTEQGDSAMYLCASSPRLAGAGGEQFFGPGTRLTVL.

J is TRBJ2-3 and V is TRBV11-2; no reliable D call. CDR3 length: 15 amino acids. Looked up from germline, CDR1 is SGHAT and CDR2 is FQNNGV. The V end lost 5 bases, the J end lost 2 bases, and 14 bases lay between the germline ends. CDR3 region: CASSPENTNTDTQYF. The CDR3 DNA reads TGTGCCAGCAGCCCCGAGAACACCAACACAGATACGCAGTATTTT.

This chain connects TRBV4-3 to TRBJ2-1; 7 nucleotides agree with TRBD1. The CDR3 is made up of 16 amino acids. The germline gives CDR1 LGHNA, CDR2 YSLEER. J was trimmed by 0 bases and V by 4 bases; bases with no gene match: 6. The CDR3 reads CASSLHRGDSYNEQFF. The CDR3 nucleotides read TGCGCCAGCAGCCTCCACAGGGGTGACTCCTACAATGAGCAGTTCTTC.